This T cell receptor (beta chain) was identified in a study of CXCR3-negative and CXCR3-positive naive CD8 T cells. Details on this clonotype: What it binds is not known.

The libraries of TRB cDNA were prepared using 5' RACE with UMI labels. TCRdb reprocessed the 5' RACE reads and reports one entry per CDR3 protein, with no DNA. The data include about 120,000 distinct CDR3 sequences; the top ten clones carry about 0.35%. Study-wide results and caveats: Naive CXCR3-positive and CXCR3-negative cells shared TRBV-TRBJ usage; memory cells diverged. Compared with CXCR3-negative naive cells, CXCR3-positive naive cells showed more hydrophobic TRB CDR3s.

The specimen was naive CXCR3+ CD8+ T cells from blood. Subset given: CD45RO-CCR7+CD27+CD95- naive CD8+ T cells expressing CXCR3 (TNR3+). The receptor comes from a human donor in good health. Some clones in this sample may be carry-over from other donors' samples.

CDR3 in amino acids: CASSFGGTEAFF. The chain has TRBV12-3 or TRBV12-4 and TRBJ1-1. The CDR3 contains 12 residues.